Listed below are T cell receptor beta chains from one sample, sequenced in a study of cytotoxic CD8 clonotypes in ibrutinib-treated CLL. Produced via immunoSEQ multiplex PCR; TCRdb's table is partial and in-frame only. The repertoire holds more than 50,000 clones, with 45% to 60% as singletons. The source was PBMCs, collected after 12 months of ibrutinib treatment. Receptors originate from a human donor with chronic lymphocytic leukemia. CDR3s include the opening cysteine and the closing phenylalanine or tryptophan. The D gene is left open where the match is weak. Size values are once, few and many counts, or a class for expanded clones, and some rows have none.

v_call: TRBV10-1; cdr3_length: 13; clone_size: .; j_call: TRBJ1-1; d_call: .; cdr3_nt: TGCGCCAGCAGTCGGGACTTGGAGACTGAAGCTTTCTTT; cdr3_aa: CASSRDLETEAFF
v_call: TRBV7-9; cdr3_length: 14; clone_size: few; j_call: TRBJ1-2; d_call: .; cdr3_nt: TGTGCCAGCAGCTCCTCTAGCCCCATGTATGGCTACACCTTC; cdr3_aa: CASSSSSPMYGYTF
v_call: TRBV19; cdr3_length: 16; clone_size: few; j_call: TRBJ1-5; d_call: .; cdr3_nt: TGTGCCAGTAGTGGGTTGGGACGAAGTAGCAATCAGCCCCAGCATTTT; cdr3_aa: CASSGLGRSSNQPQHF
v_call: TRBV6-6; cdr3_length: 14; clone_size: many; j_call: TRBJ1-1; d_call: .; cdr3_nt: TGTGCCAGCACCCGGGCCTCGGGGAACACTGAAGCTTTCTTT; cdr3_aa: CASTRASGNTEAFF
v_call: TRBV6-5; cdr3_length: 14; clone_size: .; j_call: TRBJ1-1; d_call: TRBD1; cdr3_nt: TGTGCCAGCAGTTACTCTGACAGGGTGGCTGAAGCTTTCTTT; cdr3_aa: CASSYSDRVAEAFF
v_call: TRBV19; cdr3_length: 14; clone_size: many; j_call: TRBJ2-1; d_call: .; cdr3_nt: TGTGCCAGTAGTATTACGATCTCCTACAATGAGCAGTTCTTC; cdr3_aa: CASSITISYNEQFF
v_call: TRBV6-5; cdr3_length: 15; clone_size: .; j_call: TRBJ2-7; d_call: TRBD2; cdr3_nt: TGTGCCAGCAGTACCCGACTAGCGGGAGCACGGGAGCAGTACTTC; cdr3_aa: CASSTRLAGAREQYF
v_call: TRBV18; cdr3_length: 16; clone_size: once; j_call: TRBJ2-3; d_call: .; cdr3_nt: TGTGCCAGCTCAACCACAGGGACCCCTAGCACAGATACGCAGTATTTT; cdr3_aa: CASSTTGTPSTDTQYF
v_call: TRBV6-1; cdr3_length: 13; clone_size: .; j_call: TRBJ1-2; d_call: TRBD1; cdr3_nt: TGTGCCAGTACCTTGGACAGGGACTATGGCTACACCTTC; cdr3_aa: CASTLDRDYGYTF
v_call: TRBV9; cdr3_length: 14; clone_size: .; j_call: TRBJ2-2; d_call: .; cdr3_nt: TGTGCCAGCAGCGCCCAGGTTAACACCGGGGAGCTGTTTTTT; cdr3_aa: CASSAQVNTGELFF
v_call: TRBV5-6; cdr3_length: 15; clone_size: .; j_call: TRBJ2-5; d_call: .; cdr3_nt: TGTGCCAGCAGCCCCGGGGTAAGACACCTTTCGACCCAGTACTTC; cdr3_aa: CASSPGVRHLSTQYF
v_call: TRBV2; cdr3_length: 15; clone_size: .; j_call: TRBJ2-2; d_call: TRBD1; cdr3_nt: TGTGCCAGCACCAGACAGGGGGCAAACACCGGGGAGCTGTTTTTT; cdr3_aa: CASTRQGANTGELFF
v_call: TRBV5-1; cdr3_length: 18; clone_size: few; j_call: TRBJ2-3; d_call: TRBD1; cdr3_nt: TGCGCCAGCAGGGGCCCGGGACAGGGGGCCCGGGGCGTTGATACGCAGTATTTT; cdr3_aa: CASRGPGQGARGVDTQYF
v_call: TRBV7-6; cdr3_length: 12; clone_size: few; j_call: TRBJ2-5; d_call: .; cdr3_nt: TGTGCCAGCAGCACAGGGTCTACCTCCCAGTACTTC; cdr3_aa: CASSTGSTSQYF
v_call: TRBV29-1; cdr3_length: 14; clone_size: .; j_call: TRBJ2-1; d_call: TRBD1; cdr3_nt: TGCAGCGCCCTGGGACAGGGGGCTTACAATGAGCAGTTCTTC; cdr3_aa: CSALGQGAYNEQFF
v_call: TRBV13; cdr3_length: 14; clone_size: once; j_call: TRBJ2-3; d_call: TRBD2; cdr3_nt: TGTGCCAGCAGCGCCTGGACTAGAACAGATACGCAGTATTTT; cdr3_aa: CASSAWTRTDTQYF
v_call: TRBV2; cdr3_length: 14; clone_size: .; j_call: TRBJ1-6; d_call: .; cdr3_nt: TGTGCCACCTCACAGGGCCTTTATAATTCACCCCTCCACTTT; cdr3_aa: CATSQGLYNSPLHF
v_call: TRBV2; cdr3_length: 13; clone_size: few; j_call: TRBJ2-1; d_call: .; cdr3_nt: TGTGCCAGCAGTGAAGCGCTTACTCTTGAGCAGTTCTTC; cdr3_aa: CASSEALTLEQFF
v_call: TRBV5-8; cdr3_length: 16; clone_size: many; j_call: TRBJ1-5; d_call: TRBD1; cdr3_nt: TGTGCCAGCAGCGAAGGGACAGGGGTAGGCAATCAGCCCCAGCATTTT; cdr3_aa: CASSEGTGVGNQPQHF
v_call: TRBV5-4; cdr3_length: 13; clone_size: .; j_call: TRBJ2-3; d_call: .; cdr3_nt: TGTGCCAGCAGCCAGAGAGGGGCAGATACGCAGTATTTT; cdr3_aa: CASSQRGADTQYF
v_call: TRBV2; cdr3_length: 15; clone_size: few; j_call: TRBJ2-7; d_call: .; cdr3_nt: TGTGCCAGCAGTGAAGCACTAGTCCCCGGCTACGAGCAGTACTTC; cdr3_aa: CASSEALVPGYEQYF
v_call: TRBV9; cdr3_length: 13; clone_size: many; j_call: TRBJ1-1; d_call: .; cdr3_nt: TGTGCCAGCAGCGTAGACGTGAACACTGAAGCTTTCTTT; cdr3_aa: CASSVDVNTEAFF
v_call: TRBV4-1; cdr3_length: 14; clone_size: .; j_call: TRBJ2-7; d_call: TRBD2; cdr3_nt: TGCGCCAGCAGCCAAGGCCGGGGGGCCTACGAGCAGTACTTC; cdr3_aa: CASSQGRGAYEQYF
v_call: TRBV19; cdr3_length: 14; clone_size: .; j_call: TRBJ2-1; d_call: .; cdr3_nt: TGTGCCAGTAGTATAAGACGCGGACACAATGAGCAGTTCTTC; cdr3_aa: CASSIRRGHNEQFF
v_call: TRBV5-1; cdr3_length: 15; clone_size: .; j_call: TRBJ2-7; d_call: TRBD2; cdr3_nt: TGCGCCAGCAGCGTAAGGGAGCAGCGGGACGGCGAGCAGTACTTC; cdr3_aa: CASSVREQRDGEQYF
v_call: TRBV7-8; cdr3_length: 16; clone_size: .; j_call: TRBJ2-1; d_call: TRBD2; cdr3_nt: TGTGCCAGCAGCTTCTCGGGACTAAGCAGCTACAATGAGCAGTTCTTC; cdr3_aa: CASSFSGLSSYNEQFF
v_call: TRBV14; cdr3_length: 16; clone_size: .; j_call: TRBJ2-4; d_call: .; cdr3_nt: TGTGCCAGCAGCCGCCATACGTTGGGGCTCGCGAACATTCAGTACTTC; cdr3_aa: CASSRHTLGLANIQYF
v_call: TRBV7-8; cdr3_length: 13; clone_size: .; j_call: TRBJ2-7; d_call: .; cdr3_nt: TGTGCCAGCAGCGCCACTGTAGGCTACGAGCAGTACTTC; cdr3_aa: CASSATVGYEQYF
v_call: TRBV2; cdr3_length: 17; clone_size: .; j_call: TRBJ2-7; d_call: .; cdr3_nt: TGTGCCAGCAGTCGAGGCGGGGGACAGGTACATTATGACGAGCAGTACTTC; cdr3_aa: CASSRGGGQVHYDEQYF
v_call: TRBV2; cdr3_length: 16; clone_size: .; j_call: TRBJ2-7; d_call: TRBD2; cdr3_nt: TGTGCCAGCAGTTGGACTAGCTCTCAGAAGGCCTACGAGCAGTACTTC; cdr3_aa: CASSWTSSQKAYEQYF
v_call: TRBV5-1; cdr3_length: 14; clone_size: .; j_call: TRBJ1-1; d_call: .; cdr3_nt: TGCGCCAGCAGCTTGGATTCTGGGTACACTGAAGCTTTCTTT; cdr3_aa: CASSLDSGYTEAFF
v_call: TRBV4-2; cdr3_length: 14; clone_size: .; j_call: TRBJ2-5; d_call: .; cdr3_nt: TGTGCCAGCAGCCAAGGAGCGGCCCGGGAGACCCAGTACTTC; cdr3_aa: CASSQGAARETQYF
v_call: TRBV28; cdr3_length: 17; clone_size: .; j_call: TRBJ1-5; d_call: TRBD1; cdr3_nt: TGTGCCAGCAGTTTATGGGGACAGGGAAAAAGCAATCAGCCCCAGCATTTT; cdr3_aa: CASSLWGQGKSNQPQHF
v_call: TRBV27; cdr3_length: 17; clone_size: many; j_call: TRBJ1-6; d_call: .; cdr3_nt: TGTGCCAGCAGGAGAATCCAGGGGTCTTCCTATAATTCACCCCTCCACTTT; cdr3_aa: CASRRIQGSSYNSPLHF
v_call: TRBV19; cdr3_length: 14; clone_size: .; j_call: TRBJ1-2; d_call: TRBD1; cdr3_nt: TGTGCCAGTAGTACTACAGGGGGCGATTATGGCTACACCTTC; cdr3_aa: CASSTTGGDYGYTF
v_call: TRBV5-1; cdr3_length: 15; clone_size: .; j_call: TRBJ1-4; d_call: TRBD1; cdr3_nt: TGCGCCAGCAGCCTCCGGACAGGGGGCAGTGAAAAACTGTTTTTT; cdr3_aa: CASSLRTGGSEKLFF
v_call: TRBV19; cdr3_length: 16; clone_size: .; j_call: TRBJ2-3; d_call: TRBD1; cdr3_nt: TGTGCCAGTGGCCTCTCAGGGGGAAGGGTCCCAGATACGCAGTATTTT; cdr3_aa: CASGLSGGRVPDTQYF
v_call: TRBV6-1; cdr3_length: 14; clone_size: .; j_call: TRBJ1-5; d_call: .; cdr3_nt: TGTGCCAGCAGACAACTGGGAGTCAATCAGCCCCAGCATTTT; cdr3_aa: CASRQLGVNQPQHF
v_call: TRBV2; cdr3_length: 14; clone_size: .; j_call: TRBJ2-3; d_call: .; cdr3_nt: TGTGCCAGCAGTGAGGGCGGGGATACAGATACGCAGTATTTT; cdr3_aa: CASSEGGDTDTQYF
v_call: TRBV5-1; cdr3_length: 12; clone_size: .; j_call: TRBJ2-5; d_call: .; cdr3_nt: TGCGCCAGCAGCTCCCTGAGGGAGACCCAGTACTTC; cdr3_aa: CASSSLRETQYF
v_call: TRBV7-9; cdr3_length: 11; clone_size: .; j_call: TRBJ1-1; d_call: .; cdr3_nt: TGTGCCAGCAGCTTACATCCTGAAGCTTTCTTT; cdr3_aa: CASSLHPEAFF
v_call: TRBV7-2; cdr3_length: 15; clone_size: few; j_call: TRBJ2-3; d_call: TRBD2; cdr3_nt: TGTGCCAGCAGCTTAAGGCGGGGGGGCACAGATACGCAGTATTTT; cdr3_aa: CASSLRRGGTDTQYF
v_call: TRBV18; cdr3_length: 15; clone_size: .; j_call: TRBJ2-7; d_call: .; cdr3_nt: TGTGCCAGCTCACCGGACTTTCAACCCTCCTACGAGCAGTACTTC; cdr3_aa: CASSPDFQPSYEQYF
v_call: TRBV12-2; cdr3_length: 16; clone_size: .; j_call: TRBJ2-1; d_call: .; cdr3_nt: TGTGCAAGTCGCCTCCGGACTAGCGGGGGTCACAATGAGCAGTTCTTC; cdr3_aa: CASRLRTSGGHNEQFF
v_call: TRBV7-9; cdr3_length: 15; clone_size: .; j_call: TRBJ1-2; d_call: TRBD1; cdr3_nt: TGTGCCAGCAGCTTCATTAACCCAAACAGGGGTGGCTACACCTTC; cdr3_aa: CASSFINPNRGGYTF
v_call: TRBV28; cdr3_length: 13; clone_size: .; j_call: TRBJ1-4; d_call: TRBD1; cdr3_nt: TGTGCCAGCACGACAGGGGCGATGAATAAACTGTTTTTT; cdr3_aa: CASTTGAMNKLFF
v_call: TRBV5-1; cdr3_length: 12; clone_size: .; j_call: TRBJ2-5; d_call: .; cdr3_nt: TGCGCCAGCAGGAGTCTAGTGGAGACCCAGTACTTC; cdr3_aa: CASRSLVETQYF
v_call: TRBV2; cdr3_length: 13; clone_size: .; j_call: TRBJ2-1; d_call: TRBD2; cdr3_nt: TGTGCCAGCTCCCGACTAGCGGGGAATGAGCAGTTCTTC; cdr3_aa: CASSRLAGNEQFF
v_call: TRBV6-5; cdr3_length: 13; clone_size: .; j_call: TRBJ2-1; d_call: .; cdr3_nt: TGTGCCAGCAATCGCGGACCCTACAATGAGCAGTTCTTC; cdr3_aa: CASNRGPYNEQFF
v_call: TRBV2; cdr3_length: 15; clone_size: .; j_call: TRBJ1-5; d_call: .; cdr3_nt: TGTGCCAGCAGTGATCAGGCCACCCCCAATCAGCCCCAGCATTTT; cdr3_aa: CASSDQATPNQPQHF
v_call: TRBV5-6; cdr3_length: 16; clone_size: many; j_call: TRBJ1-1; d_call: .; cdr3_nt: TGTGCCAGCAGCCCCTTAATGACAGAGGTTCCCGCTGAAGCTTTCTTT; cdr3_aa: CASSPLMTEVPAEAFF
v_call: TRBV2; cdr3_length: 12; clone_size: few; j_call: TRBJ2-2; d_call: .; cdr3_nt: TGTGCCAGCAGTTACAGCACCGGGGAGCTGTTTTTT; cdr3_aa: CASSYSTGELFF
v_call: TRBV10-3; cdr3_length: 14; clone_size: few; j_call: TRBJ2-2; d_call: .; cdr3_nt: TGTGCCATCACAACCGGGGGGAACACCGGGGAGCTGTTTTTT; cdr3_aa: CAITTGGNTGELFF
v_call: TRBV4-2; cdr3_length: 14; clone_size: few; j_call: TRBJ2-2; d_call: .; cdr3_nt: TGTGCCAGCAGCCAGGGCTCTAACACCGGGGAGCTGTTTTTT; cdr3_aa: CASSQGSNTGELFF
v_call: TRBV18; cdr3_length: 14; clone_size: .; j_call: TRBJ1-2; d_call: .; cdr3_nt: TGTGCCAGCTCAACTAAAGGGGTAGGGTTTGGCTACACCTTC; cdr3_aa: CASSTKGVGFGYTF
v_call: TRBV6-4; cdr3_length: 14; clone_size: .; j_call: TRBJ2-2; d_call: .; cdr3_nt: TGTGCCAGCAGCCGGACGGTAGACACCGGGGAGCTGTTTTTT; cdr3_aa: CASSRTVDTGELFF